A selection of T cell receptor beta chains follows, all from one sample in a study of post-analysis software for immune sequencing data. TCRdb re-derived calls from the PCR reads in MiXCR, one entry per CDR3 protein. The repertoire holds approximately 770,000 distinct CDR3 sequences, with around 45% as singletons. Sequenced material: blood. These receptors were taken from a girl aged 5 to 17 with multiple sclerosis. Both conserved end residues are part of each CDR3. The D gene is left open where the match is weak. A row's size may be missing; if present it is once, few, many or a size class.

j_call: TRBJ1-1; d_call: .; v_call: TRBV7-9; clone_size: .; cdr3_nt: TGTGCCAGCAGCTTAGGGTTCGGGACGGGGAACACTGAAGCTTTCTTT; cdr3_aa: CASSLGFGTGNTEAFF
j_call: TRBJ2-7; d_call: .; v_call: TRBV4-2; clone_size: .; cdr3_nt: TGTGCCAGCAGCCAAGATTGGGGCTCTGCCCGCGAGCAGTACTTC; cdr3_aa: CASSQDWGSAREQYF
j_call: TRBJ1-5; d_call: .; v_call: TRBV6-1; clone_size: .; cdr3_nt: TGTGCCAGCAGTGAAGCGGGACAAAGCAATCAGCCCCAGCATTTT; cdr3_aa: CASSEAGQSNQPQHF
j_call: TRBJ2-7; d_call: .; v_call: TRBV5-5; clone_size: .; cdr3_nt: TGTGCCAGCAGCTTGGCAGGGGCGGAGAGCTCCTACGAGCAGTACTTC; cdr3_aa: CASSLAGAESSYEQYF
j_call: TRBJ2-1; d_call: TRBD1; v_call: TRBV7-9; clone_size: many; cdr3_nt: TGTGCCAGCAGCCAACGGGACAGTATCTACAATGAGCAGTTCTTC; cdr3_aa: CASSQRDSIYNEQFF
j_call: TRBJ2-5; d_call: .; v_call: TRBV10-3; clone_size: .; cdr3_nt: TGTGCCATCAGTGCGGACTCGGGTCAGGAGACCCAGTACTTC; cdr3_aa: CAISADSGQETQYF
j_call: TRBJ2-1; d_call: .; v_call: TRBV12-3/TRBV12-4; clone_size: few; cdr3_nt: TGTGCCAGCAGCCCCGGGGAGGCTGTCTACAATGAGCAGTTCTTC; cdr3_aa: CASSPGEAVYNEQFF
j_call: TRBJ2-2; d_call: .; v_call: TRBV27; clone_size: few; cdr3_nt: TGTGCCAGCAGTCGGCGGGTCGGGGAGCTGTTTTTT; cdr3_aa: CASSRRVGELFF
j_call: TRBJ2-1; d_call: .; v_call: TRBV9; clone_size: .; cdr3_nt: TGTGCCAGCAGCTCCAGGGGGGACTACTACTACAATGAGCAGTTCTTC; cdr3_aa: CASSSRGDYYYNEQFF
j_call: TRBJ1-2; d_call: .; v_call: TRBV18; clone_size: .; cdr3_nt: TGTGCCAGCTCACCATCGGCGGACAACTATGGCTACACCTTC; cdr3_aa: CASSPSADNYGYTF
j_call: TRBJ2-1; d_call: TRBD2; v_call: TRBV20-1; clone_size: .; cdr3_nt: TGCAGTGCTAGCGGCGGGGGTAGCTCCTACAATGAGCAGTTCTTC; cdr3_aa: CSASGGGSSYNEQFF
j_call: TRBJ1-2; d_call: .; v_call: TRBV20-1; clone_size: .; cdr3_nt: TGCAGTGCTTACACTGGGGGGGGAAGTTCGGCTGGCTACACCTTC; cdr3_aa: CSAYTGGGSSAGYTF
j_call: TRBJ2-3; d_call: TRBD2; v_call: TRBV29-1; clone_size: .; cdr3_nt: TGCAGCGTTGGAATGCTAGCGGGAGTTCAAGATACGCAGTATTTT; cdr3_aa: CSVGMLAGVQDTQYF
j_call: TRBJ2-5; d_call: .; v_call: TRBV6-5; clone_size: .; cdr3_nt: TGTGCCAGCAGTTACTCGATTTCGGGGCAAGAGACCCAGTACTTC; cdr3_aa: CASSYSISGQETQYF
j_call: TRBJ2-7; d_call: .; v_call: TRBV7-2; clone_size: .; cdr3_nt: TGTGCCAGCAGCTTAGACTCCCGGGACGCTACCTACAATGAGCAGTACTTC; cdr3_aa: CASSLDSRDATYNEQYF
j_call: TRBJ2-1; d_call: .; v_call: TRBV6-1; clone_size: few; cdr3_nt: TGTGCCAGCAGTGAATGGGCGGGGAGCTACAATGAGCAGTTCTTC; cdr3_aa: CASSEWAGSYNEQFF